These 31 T cell receptor beta chains originate from one sample sequenced in a study of beta chain features in type 1 diabetes. Since all of the isolated RNA was reverse transcribed, expressed TCRB transcripts were what got sequenced. TCRdb's copy holds only in-frame clones and misses some; the assay was immunoSEQ multiplex PCR. The table lists under 800,000 clones, about 16% of them singletons. The sample was naive CD4+ T cells from blood. The source of these receptors is a young man in good health.

This clone was seen at least ten times. The rearrangement joins TRBV18 to TRBJ1-3, with D unclear. This CDR3 is 14 amino acids long. Per germline, CDR1 KGHSH and CDR2 LQKENI. Trimming shortened V by 6 bases and J by 0 bases, and 9 bases separated the two germline ends. DNA of the CDR3: TGTGCCAGCTCTTTCTCCACCTCTGGAAACACCATATATTTT. Residues: CASSFSTSGNTIYF.

The chain uses TRBV29-1 and TRBJ1-1; D unclear. This CDR3 contains 12 residues. V was shortened by 5 bases and J by 3 bases, with 10 bases between the two germline ends. Per the germline V gene, CDR1 is SQVTM and CDR2 is ANQGSEA. In DNA form, the CDR3 reads TGCAGCGTTAGGCCGGGGTACACTGAAGCTTTCTTT. This translates into CSVRPGYTEAFF.

V is TRBV9 and J is TRBJ1-1; D remains ambiguous. The ends were cut back, 3 bases at V and 1 base at J, with 7 bases in the middle. Germline assignment: CDR1 SGDLS and CDR2 YYNGEE. This CDR3 spans 13 amino acids. For the CDR3, the DNA is TGTGCCAGCAGCGGCGAGGGGAACACTGAAGCTTTCTTT. This codes for CASSGEGNTEAFF.

The chain links TRBV25-1 to TRBJ2-7; TRBD2 might be the D (7 bases). This CDR3 has 14 residues. V lost 2 bases and J 3 bases, leaving 11 bases between the germline ends. Germline V lookup: CDR1 MGHDK, CDR2 SYGVNS. The CDR3, as DNA: TGTGCCAGCAGTGAACGGGGGGCCTTCTACGAGCAGTACTTC. It yields the protein CASSERGAFYEQYF.

There are a few counts of this clone. The chain combines TRBV20-1 with TRBJ2-7; tentatively, D is TRBD1 or TRBD2 (5 bases each). V was clipped by 6 bases and J by 7 bases, with 13 bases between them. Germline V CDR1 and CDR2: DFQATT, SNEGSKA (reference sequence). The CDR3 sequence is 11 residues long. CDR3 amino acids: CSAAGTAEQYF. CDR3 nucleotide sequence: TGCAGTGCCGCCGGGACCGCGGAGCAGTACTTC.

A few counts support this clone. This chain connects TRBV9 to TRBJ1-6; TRBD1 matches 9 bases. The CDR3 is 14 amino acids. Per germline, CDR1 SGDLS and CDR2 YYNGEE. Trimming took 7 bases from V and 7 from J; bases not matched to a gene: 6. The CDR3 region is CASGGTGRNSPLHF. Here the CDR3 DNA reads TGTGCCAGCGGGGGGACAGGGAGGAATTCACCCCTCCACTTT.

The table lists this clone with a few counts. The chain is built from TRBV12-5 and TRBJ2-3, with D uncertain. The ends were cut back, 0 bases at V and 0 bases at J, with 16 bases in the middle. Germline CDR1 and CDR2: LGHNT and FRNRAP. CDR3 size: 18 residues. The CDR3 DNA sequence: TGTGCTAGTGGTTTGGTACAGCTGCAGGATCTGAGCACAGATACGCAGTATTTT. This encodes CASGLVQLQDLSTDTQYF.

This clone was seen more than once but under ten times. The chain carries TRBV4-1 and TRBJ2-3, with D unclear. The CDR3 is made up of 14 amino acids. Trimming removed 4 bases at V and 0 bases at J, with 8 bases between. Germline loops: CDR1 MGHRA, CDR2 YSYEKL. The CDR3 is CASSRIASTDTQYF. CDR3 nucleotides: TGCGCCAGCAGCCGAATTGCTAGCACAGATACGCAGTATTTT.

This rearrangement joins TRBV15 to TRBJ1-3; D not certain. CDR1 and CDR2 (germline): LNHNV, YYDKDF (reference sequence). Trimming shortened V by 2 bases and J by 2 bases, and 4 bases separated the two germline ends. This CDR3 contains 13 residues. CDR3 sequence reads: CATSRSTGNTIYF. The CDR3 DNA follows: TGTGCCACCAGCAGATCGACTGGAAACACCATATATTTT.

This sequence joins TRBV7-2 and TRBJ2-3; D remains unclear. This CDR3 is built from 15 residues. Germline V gene lookup returns CDR1 SGHTA and CDR2 FQGNSA. V dropped 5 bases and J dropped 0 bases, with 12 bases sitting between them. The CDR3 loop reads CASSREAASTDTQYF. The DNA for the CDR3 is TGTGCCAGCAGCCGCGAGGCCGCTAGCACAGATACGCAGTATTTT.

This chain links TRBV20-1 with TRBJ1-1, with 7 bases that match TRBD1. CDR3 length: 11 residues. CDR1 and CDR2 (germline): DFQATT, SNEGSKA (reference sequence). This CDR3 is CSLEIQGEAFF. The CDR3 nucleotides are TGCAGCCTTGAGATACAGGGGGAAGCTTTCTTT.

V and J are TRBV28 and TRBJ2-5, with a tentative D call TRBD2 (6 bases). Germline loops: CDR1 MDHEN, CDR2 SYDVKM. Deletions cut 5 bases from V and 5 bases from J, with 15 bases between. The CDR3 loop spans 14 amino acids. This chain's CDR3 is CASSLSMAGETQYF. In DNA, the CDR3 is TGTGCCAGCAGTCTCTCTATGGCGGGGGAGACCCAGTACTTC.

J is TRBJ2-3 and V is TRBV29-1; a weak D match, TRBD2 (5 bases). V was trimmed by 8 bases and J by 7 bases, leaving 19 bases between them. CDR3 length equals 13 residues. The germline V gene has CDR1 SQVTM and CDR2 ANQGSEA. In nucleotides, the CDR3 is TGCAGCCCCAAGGGAGTACTTGGGAATACGCAGTATTTT. It is translated as CSPKGVLGNTQYF.

The chain has TRBV7-2 and TRBJ1-6; D is ambiguous. The V end lost 1 base, the J end lost 5 bases, and 12 bases lay between the germline ends. CDR3 length: 16 residues. Germline V lookup: CDR1 SGHTA, CDR2 FQGNSA. CDR3 DNA: TGTGCCAGCAGCTTAGTGGTCGGAAAGAATAATTCACCCCTCCACTTT. Amino acid sequence: CASSLVVGKNNSPLHF.

This clone was seen a handful of times. The CDR3 protein is CASASGAGLETQYF. The DNA for the CDR3 is TGTGCCAGCGCCTCCGGAGCGGGGTTAGAGACCCAGTACTTC. The genes are TRBV5-4 and TRBJ2-5, with 7 bases that match TRBD2. The CDR3 totals 14 residues. V shed 7 bases, J shed 4 bases, and the junction held 10 bases outside the gene matches. Germline CDR1 reads SGHNT; CDR2 reads YYREEE (reference sequence).

This clone has more than one count but fewer than ten. CDR3 nucleotide sequence: TGTGCCAGCAGCGGAGACTACGAGCAGTACTTC. It specifies CASSGDYEQYF. V usage is TRBV9 and J usage is TRBJ2-7; no clear D. V was clipped by 3 bases and J by 3 bases, with 4 bases between them. The CDR3 is 11 residues long. Germline-derived CDR1 and CDR2 are SGDLS and YYNGEE. The full variable domain, its missing parts supplied by reference TRBV9 and TRBJ2-7, is DSGVTQTPKHLITATGQRVTLRCSPRSGDLSVYWYQQSLDQGLQFLIQYYNGEERAKGNILERFSAQQFPDLHSELNLSSLELGDSALYFCASSGDYEQYFGPGTRLTVT.

This clone was observed a handful of times. The chain has TRBV2 and TRBJ2-7, with D maybe TRBD1 (5 bases). Germline values: CDR1 SNHLY, CDR2 FYNNEI. The CDR3 loop spans 14 amino acids. The V end was cut by 3 bases, the J end by 3 bases, with 12 bases between. The CDR3 bases are TGTGCCAGCAGTGAGGGGCCTTCCGTCTACGAGCAGTACTTC. Its protein product is CASSEGPSVYEQYF.

This clone was observed a few times. This chain uses TRBV27 with TRBJ2-6; no clear D gene. The CDR3 has 16 residues. Germline V gene lookup returns CDR1 MNHEY and CDR2 SMNVEV (reference sequence). Deletions cut 6 bases from V and 4 bases from J, with 16 bases between. The CDR3 spells CASSQTDGLGANVLTF. CDR3 nucleotides: TGTGCCAGCAGCCAAACAGATGGTCTCGGGGCCAACGTCCTGACTTTC.

The DNA of the CDR3 is TGCGCCAGCAGGCTGGACATTACAAATGAAAAACTGTTTTTT. Translation gives CASRLDITNEKLFF. This sequence joins TRBV5-1 and TRBJ1-4; D might be TRBD1 (5 bases). The CDR3 runs 14 residues. Germline CDR1 reads SGHRS; CDR2 reads YFSETQ. V lost 5 bases and J 5 bases, leaving 13 bases between the germline ends.

This clone was seen only a few times. V and J are TRBV7-2 and TRBJ2-1; D unclear. V lost 4 bases, J lost 0 bases, and 7 bases lay in between. This CDR3 has 14 amino acids. Germline lookup yields CDR1 SGHTA and CDR2 FQGNSA. The DNA for the CDR3 is TGTGCCAGCAGCTACACTATCTCCTACAATGAGCAGTTCTTC. Amino acids: CASSYTISYNEQFF.

V gene TRBV6-6 combines with J gene TRBJ1-2, with 9 bases that match TRBD1. This CDR3 spans 13 amino acids. The germline CDR1 and CDR2 sequences are MNHNY and SVGAGI (reference sequence). J lost 6 bases, V lost 6 bases, and 5 bases had no gene match. The CDR3 is CASRGQGINGYTF. The CDR3 DNA follows: TGTGCCAGCAGAGGACAGGGGATAAATGGCTACACCTTC.

CDR3 amino acids: CASSLPKVGQGTYEQYF. Here the CDR3 DNA reads TGTGCCAGCAGCCTCCCTAAGGTGGGACAGGGAACCTACGAGCAGTACTTC. The rearrangement uses TRBV7-9 and TRBJ2-7, with 9 bases matching TRBD1. Germline V gene sequence: CDR1 SEHNR, CDR2 FQNEAQ (reference sequence). The junction had 13 bases not matched to a gene; V was cut back by 5 bases and J by 2 bases. This CDR3 is 17 amino acids long.

This clone was observed a handful of times. The chain combines TRBV6-6 with TRBJ1-5; D unclear. CDR3 length equals 15 residues. From germline, CDR1 is MNHNY and CDR2 SVGAGI (reference sequence). Trimming left V 5 bases short and J 2 bases short, with 13 bases between. The CDR3, as DNA: TGTGCCAGCAGTCGAGGGATTTCCGGCAATCAGCCCCAGCATTTT. It is translated as CASSRGISGNQPQHF.

This chain links TRBV28 with TRBJ2-7, with a weak D call TRBD1 (6 bases). This CDR3 region has 14 residues. CDR1 MDHEN and CDR2 SYDVKM come from the germline V gene. Trimming cost V 5 bases and J 3 bases, with 14 bases left between them. The CDR3 region is CASSGSTGLYEQYF. CDR3 coding DNA: TGTGCCAGCAGTGGCTCTACAGGGCTCTACGAGCAGTACTTC. Complete variable domain (other parts from reference TRBV28 and TRBJ2-7): DVKVTQSSRYLVKRTGEKVFLECVQDMDHENMFWYRQDPGLGLRLIYFSYDVKMKEKGDIPEGYSVSREKKERFSLILESASTNQTSMYLCASSGSTGLYEQYFGPGTRLTVT.

The chain recombines TRBV28 with TRBJ1-4, with unresolved D. Germline V gene lookup returns CDR1 MDHEN and CDR2 SYDVKM. Trimming shortened V by 6 bases and J by 3 bases, and 11 bases separated the two germline ends. The CDR3 spans 14 residues. The CDR3 region has the DNA TGTGCCAGCAGAAGGAGTGCCCCTAATGAAAAACTGTTTTTT. Protein sequence: CASRRSAPNEKLFF.

As for this clone: The same CDR3 also results from other DNA sequences found in this sample. This sequence joins TRBV5-1 and TRBJ1-5; 10 bases line up with TRBD1. Trimming removed 0 bases from V and 4 bases from J; junction bases left unmatched: 1. The CDR3 consists of 15 residues. Germline CDR1 and CDR2: SGHRS and YFSETQ. The CDR3 coding sequence is TGCGCCAGCAGCTTGGGGACAGGGGGAAATCAGCCCCAGCATTTT. Its protein is CASSLGTGGNQPQHF.

V and J are TRBV7-2 and TRBJ1-2; no clear D gene. Trimming stripped 2 bases from V and 6 bases from J, with 19 bases between. CDR1 SGHTA and CDR2 FQGNSA come from the germline V gene. The CDR3 consists of 16 residues. The CDR3 nucleotides read TGTGCCAGCAGCTTACCCTCTATAGGAGGGCGTCATGGCTACACCTTC. Its protein is CASSLPSIGGRHGYTF.

This clone has only a few counts. This chain connects TRBV2 to TRBJ2-1, with TRBD1 matching 7 bases. The V and J ends lost 6 bases and 7 bases, in that order; junction bases with no gene match: 12. The CDR3 is 15 amino acids. Germline CDR1 is SNHLY and CDR2 is FYNNEI. The CDR3 DNA sequence: TGTGCCAGCAGCCTGGGACAGACCCTCCGGAATGAGCAGTTCTTC. Its protein is CASSLGQTLRNEQFF.

The chain couples TRBV7-9 to TRBJ2-7; perhaps TRBD2 as D (6 bases). Per the germline V gene, CDR1 is SEHNR and CDR2 is FQNEAQ (reference sequence). V dropped 5 bases and J dropped 2 bases, with 13 bases sitting between them. The CDR3 length is 14 residues. CDR3 nucleotide sequence: TGTGCCAGCAGCGCTTTTAGCGGAGCCTACGAGCAGTACTTC. Translated, it gives CASSAFSGAYEQYF.

This clone has a handful of counts. The gene calls are TRBV19 and TRBJ1-2, with D unresolved. This CDR3 has 14 amino acids. Looked up from germline, CDR1 is LNHDA and CDR2 is SQIVND (reference sequence). Trimming shortened V by 0 bases and J by 6 bases, and 11 bases separated the two germline ends. The CDR3 DNA reads as TGTGCCAGTAGTATAGAAGGTATGGGGAATGGCTACACCTTC. Translated: CASSIEGMGNGYTF.

This clone was observed a handful of times. The gene calls are TRBV30 and TRBJ2-1; 8 nucleotides agree with TRBD2. Germline trimming cut 0 bases from V and 3 bases from J; bases unmatched to any gene: 4. This CDR3 spans 15 amino acids. Germline CDR1 reads GTSNPN; CDR2 reads SVGIG (reference sequence). CDR3 loop: CAWSVHSGDYNEQFF. The CDR3 DNA reads as TGTGCCTGGAGTGTACATAGCGGGGACTACAATGAGCAGTTCTTC.